Presented here are 30 T cell receptor beta chains from one specimen sequenced in a study of OX40 agonist ivuxolimab in advanced cancers. This table comes from immunoSEQ multiplex PCR, and its TCRdb copy is limited to in-frame clones, with some not included. The sample includes 43,000 or so clones, around 89% of them seen just once. Here the sequenced sample was CD4+ or CD8+ T cells sorted from blood, taken in a trial of the OX40 agonist ivuxolimab. These receptors were obtained from an adult with an advanced solid tumor such as melanoma, head and neck, liver or kidney cancer.

The chain links TRBV30 to TRBJ1-5, with 7 bases aligning to TRBD1. After removal of 1 base from V and 2 bases from J, the junction contained 8 bases not matched to a gene. Germline V gives CDR1 GTSNPN, CDR2 SVGIG (reference sequence). The CDR3 has 16 amino acids. The CDR3 nucleotides are TGTGCCTGGAGTGAACAGGGGAACCCCCGCAATCAGCCCCAGCATTTT. Amino acids: CAWSEQGNPRNQPQHF.

The V gene is TRBV20-1, the J gene TRBJ2-7; no definite D call. CDR1 is DFQATT, CDR2 SNEGSKA, per germline (reference sequence). V lost 3 bases to trimming and J lost 3 bases, with 6 bases between them. There are 11 residues in the CDR3. The CDR3: CSASEDYEQYF. CDR3 DNA sequence: TGCAGTGCTAGTGAGGACTACGAGCAGTACTTC.

This sequence joins TRBV20-1 and TRBJ2-5; 11 bases are a match to TRBD1. The CDR3 is 11 amino acids. Germline loops: CDR1 DFQATT, CDR2 SNEGSKA (reference sequence). V gave up 3 bases and J gave up 12 bases; unmatched junction bases: 3. This CDR3 reads CSASMGQGEYF. The CDR3 DNA follows: TGCAGTGCTAGTATGGGACAGGGGGAGTACTTC.

The V and J genes are TRBV13 and TRBJ2-4; 7 nucleotides align to TRBD2. V lost 8 bases and J lost 4; bases outside the gene matches: 11. In germline, CDR1 is PRHDT, CDR2 FYEKMQ (reference sequence). This CDR3 has 15 residues. The CDR3 DNA reads TGTGCCAGCGCCCCTATAGCGGGTGGTAAAAACATTCAGTACTTC. Translating gives CASAPIAGGKNIQYF.

The chain has TRBV5-1 and TRBJ2-2; D may correspond to TRBD1 or TRBD2 (5 bases each). The CDR3 is made up of 15 amino acids. V dropped 4 bases and J dropped 3 bases, with 13 bases sitting between them. The germline gives CDR1 SGHRS, CDR2 YFSETQ. As DNA, the CDR3 is TGCGCCAGCAGCCCGGGGACGGTCCACACCGGGGAGCTGTTTTTT. Protein: CASSPGTVHTGELFF.

V usage is TRBV27 and J usage is TRBJ2-2, with TRBD2 matching over 13 bases. The V segment lost 6 bases and the J segment 4 bases; nucleotides outside the gene matches: 8. This CDR3 spans 17 amino acids. Germline V gene data show CDR1 as MNHEY and CDR2 as SMNVEV (reference sequence). The CDR3 region is CASRPGLAGFFTGELFF. DNA for the CDR3: TGTGCCAGCAGGCCGGGACTAGCGGGATTCTTCACCGGGGAGCTGTTTTTT.

The count of this clone is one. CDR3 nucleotides: TGTGCCAGCAGCAGACTAGCGGGAGTGGGGGAGCAGTACTTC. Translated, it gives CASSRLAGVGEQYF. The rearrangement uses TRBV9 and TRBJ2-7, with 12 bases that match TRBD2. In germline, CDR1 is SGDLS, CDR2 YYNGEE. The CDR3 covers 14 residues. The junction had 6 bases not matched to a gene; V was cut back by 4 bases and J by 7 bases.

The chain links TRBV5-1 to TRBJ2-2, with 15 bases identical to TRBD2. The CDR3 has 18 amino acids. Germline V lookup: CDR1 SGHRS, CDR2 YFSETQ. J gave up 4 bases and V 3 bases, and 7 bases lay outside the gene matches. Here the CDR3 reads CASSWTGLAGGTTGELFF. DNA for the CDR3: TGCGCCAGCAGCTGGACGGGACTAGCGGGAGGAACCACCGGGGAGCTGTTTTTT. Full variable domain (remainder filled in from reference TRBV5-1 and TRBJ2-2): KAGVTQTPRYLIKTRGQQVTLSCSPISGHRSVSWYQQTPGQGLQFLFEYFSETQRNKGNFPGRFSGRQFSNSRSEMNVSTLELGDSALYLCASSWTGLAGGTTGELFFGEGSRLTVL.

V gene TRBV28 combines with J gene TRBJ1-1; D is unresolved. The CDR3 totals 15 residues. The germline gives CDR1 MDHEN, CDR2 SYDVKM. Trimming removed 2 bases from V and 0 bases from J, with 10 bases in between. The CDR3 loop reads CASSLPSGVNTEAFF. CDR3 DNA: TGTGCCAGCAGTTTACCCAGTGGGGTGAACACTGAAGCTTTCTTT.

V is TRBV2 and J is TRBJ1-5; TRBD1 is a possible D gene (5 bases). Germline loops: CDR1 SNHLY, CDR2 FYNNEI. Trimming removed 3 bases from V and 2 bases from J, with 11 bases in between. The CDR3 is 15 amino acids. CDR3 amino acids: CASSDGDARNQPQHF. The DNA of the CDR3 is TGTGCCAGCAGTGATGGGGACGCGCGCAATCAGCCCCAGCATTTT. The variable domain in full, completed from reference TRBV2 and TRBJ1-5, reads EPEVTQTPSHQVTQMGQEVILRCVPISNHLYFYWYRQILGQKVEFLVSFYNNEISEKSEIFDDQFSVERPDGSNFTLKIRSTKLEDSAMYFCASSDGDARNQPQHFGDGTRLSIL.

The chain combines TRBV7-9 with TRBJ1-1; TRBD1 agrees at 7 bases. Germline CDR1 and CDR2: SEHNR and FQNEAQ (reference sequence). The trim removed 6 bases at V and 11 bases at J, leaving 12 bases unmatched. This CDR3 has 13 amino acids. In nucleotides, the CDR3 is TGTGCCAGCAGTATTCCAGGGGGAAGGCGGGCTTTCTTT. Translation: CASSIPGGRRAFF. The entire variable domain, with the rest obtained from reference TRBV7-9 and TRBJ1-1, is as follows: DTGVSQNPRHKITKRGQNVTFRCDPISEHNRLYWYRQTLGQGPEFLTYFQNEAQLEKSRLLSDRFSAERPKGSFSTLEIQRTEQGDSAMYLCASSIPGGRRAFFGQGTRLTVV.

CDR3 residues: CASSKVSGRAYNEQFF. CDR3 DNA: TGTGCCAGCAGCAAAGTTAGCGGGAGGGCCTACAATGAGCAGTTCTTC. This rearrangement joins TRBV21-1 to TRBJ2-1; the listed D gene, TRBD2, was not tested against the DNA. TRBV21-1 corresponds to a pseudogene. The CDR3 has 16 amino acids.

The rearrangement uses TRBV4-2 and TRBJ2-2, with TRBD2 identical over 14 bases. Germline lookup yields CDR1 LGHNA and CDR2 YNFKEQ. The CDR3 has 18 amino acids. V lost 3 bases to trimming and J lost 1 base; unmatched junction nucleotides: 4. The CDR3 DNA reads TGTGCCAGCAGCCACCCAGGGACTAGCGGGAGGAACACCGGGGAGCTGTTTTTT. It translates to CASSHPGTSGRNTGELFF.

In its sample, this clone was seen a few times. Other DNA variants within this sample encode the same CDR3. The rearrangement uses TRBV5-1 and TRBJ2-2, with TRBD1 matching over 9 bases. The germline V gene has CDR1 SGHRS and CDR2 YFSETQ. V lost 4 bases to trimming and J lost 3 bases; unmatched junction nucleotides: 4. CDR3 length: 15 residues. CDR3 residues: CASSPGQGYTGELFF. CDR3 nucleotide sequence: TGCGCCAGCAGCCCGGGACAGGGATACACCGGGGAGCTGTTTTTT.

This clone has more than one count but fewer than ten. The gene calls are TRBV27 and TRBJ2-7; 11 bases fit TRBD2. The CDR3 is 15 amino acids. Germline CDR1 reads MNHEY; CDR2 reads SMNVEV (reference sequence). Trimming took 0 bases from V and 7 from J; bases not matched to a gene: 5. The CDR3: CASSLSNASGREQYF. The CDR3 DNA reads TGTGCCAGCAGTTTATCGAACGCTAGCGGGAGGGAGCAGTACTTC.

The genes are TRBV27 and TRBJ1-2; no clear D gene. Trimming left V 0 bases short and J 0 bases short, with 8 bases between. Germline V gene sequence: CDR1 MNHEY, CDR2 SMNVEV (reference sequence). This CDR3 region has 15 residues. The CDR3 region has the DNA TGTGCCAGCAGTTTATCTAAAAATCCTAACTATGGCTACACCTTC. Amino acid sequence: CASSLSKNPNYGYTF.

The chain combines TRBV5-1 with TRBJ1-2, with 8 positions matching TRBD1. V gave up 2 bases and J gave up 8 bases; unmatched junction bases: 14. The germline gives CDR1 SGHRS, CDR2 YFSETQ. This CDR3 spans 16 amino acids. The CDR3 sequence: CASSLVGQGKTGGYTF. CDR3 nucleotide sequence: TGCGCCAGCAGCTTAGTCGGACAGGGCAAAACGGGGGGCTACACCTTC.

The V and J genes are TRBV10-1 and TRBJ1-4; D not certain. V dropped 4 bases and J dropped 8 bases, with 8 bases sitting between them. The CDR3 covers 12 residues. From germline, CDR1 is WNHNN and CDR2 SYGVQD (reference sequence). Written as DNA, the CDR3 is TGCGCCAGCAGTGGGACCGAGGAAAAACTGTTTTTT. Translated, it gives CASSGTEEKLFF.

This chain joins TRBV11-1 and TRBJ2-4, with 7 bases identical to TRBD2. CDR1 is SGHAT and CDR2 is FQDESV in the germline V gene (reference sequence). The V gene end was trimmed by 5 bases and the J gene end by 6 bases; junction bases not matched to a gene: 13. CDR3 length: 16 amino acids. This chain's CDR3 is CASSRLNGGEGNIQYF. CDR3 nucleotides: TGTGCCAGCAGCCGCTTAAACGGAGGGGAGGGAAACATTCAGTACTTC.

This chain connects TRBV28 to TRBJ2-3; 8 bases agree with TRBD1. The V gene end was trimmed by 6 bases and the J gene end by 2 bases; junction bases not matched to a gene: 7. The CDR3 runs to 15 residues. From germline, CDR1 is MDHEN and CDR2 SYDVKM. For the CDR3, the DNA is TGTGCCAGCAGCCCCAGGACAGGGCTCACAGATACGCAGTATTTT. Amino acids: CASSPRTGLTDTQYF.

V is TRBV4-2 and J is TRBJ2-4; 10 nucleotides match TRBD2. Germline V gene lookup returns CDR1 LGHNA and CDR2 YNFKEQ. V gave up 0 bases and J gave up 7 bases; unmatched junction bases: 9. CDR3 length equals 17 residues. The DNA for the CDR3 is TGTGCCAGCAGCCAAGAACTAGCGGGACCCGGGGGGAACATTCAGTACTTC. This translates into CASSQELAGPGGNIQYF.

V is TRBV5-1 and J is TRBJ2-6; 9 bases fit TRBD1. Germline assignment: CDR1 SGHRS and CDR2 YFSETQ. Trimming removed 2 bases from V and 1 base from J; junction bases left unmatched: 13. There are 20 residues in the CDR3. The CDR3 reads CASSFGRTGVRRSGANVLTF. The DNA for the CDR3 is TGCGCCAGCAGCTTCGGGCGGACAGGGGTTCGGCGGTCTGGGGCCAACGTCCTGACTTTC. Together with reference TRBV5-1 and TRBJ2-6, the CDR3 gives the full variable domain: KAGVTQTPRYLIKTRGQQVTLSCSPISGHRSVSWYQQTPGQGLQFLFEYFSETQRNKGNFPGRFSGRQFSNSRSEMNVSTLELGDSALYLCASSFGRTGVRRSGANVLTFGAGSRLTVL.

The chain has TRBV5-1 and TRBJ2-5; 11 bases are shared with TRBD1. CDR3 length: 16 amino acids. Trimming took 0 bases from V and 5 from J; bases not matched to a gene: 6. CDR1 and CDR2 from the germline V gene are SGHRS and YFSETQ. In nucleotides, the CDR3 is TGCGCCAGCAGCTTGGGGGACAGGGGGAGCGGGGAGACCCAGTACTTC. It is translated as CASSLGDRGSGETQYF.

The chain is built from TRBV19 and TRBJ1-2, with TRBD1 as a possible D gene (6 bases). Germline assignment: CDR1 LNHDA and CDR2 SQIVND (reference sequence). V gave up 3 bases and J gave up 5 bases, with 10 bases separating them. This CDR3 is 13 amino acids long. CDR3 region: CASSMDRGYGYTF. The CDR3 DNA reads TGTGCCAGTAGTATGGACAGAGGGTATGGCTACACCTTC.

The chain joins TRBV27 to TRBJ2-7; D is unclear. This CDR3 spans 12 amino acids. V was trimmed by 5 bases and J by 0 bases, leaving 5 bases between them. Per germline, CDR1 MNHEY and CDR2 SMNVEV (reference sequence). The CDR3: CASSRSSYEQYF. Written as DNA, the CDR3 is TGTGCCAGCAGTCGGAGCTCCTACGAGCAGTACTTC.

The rearrangement links TRBV9 to TRBJ2-3; D is ambiguous. The CDR3 covers 15 residues. Per the germline V gene, CDR1 is SGDLS and CDR2 is YYNGEE. Trimming pared 0 bases from V and 2 bases from J, leaving 10 bases between. CDR3 amino acids: CASSVEFLPTDTQYF. Written as DNA, the CDR3 is TGTGCCAGCAGCGTAGAGTTCCTACCCACAGATACGCAGTATTTT.

The chain combines TRBV7-6 with TRBJ2-7; no clear D. The V end was cut by 1 base, the J end by 3 bases, with 7 bases between. This CDR3 spans 13 amino acids. CDR1 SGHVS and CDR2 FNYEAQ come from the germline V gene. CDR3 region: CASSLGRDYEQYF. CDR3 nucleotide sequence: TGTGCCAGCAGCTTAGGGAGAGACTACGAGCAGTACTTC.

The V gene is TRBV28, the J gene TRBJ1-4; a possible D gene is TRBD1 (5 bases). Germline values: CDR1 MDHEN, CDR2 SYDVKM. Trimming shortened V by 5 bases and J by 4 bases, and 14 bases separated the two germline ends. The CDR3 contains 15 residues. The CDR3 spells CASSIAGTGNEKLFF. CDR3 DNA: TGTGCCAGCAGTATCGCCGGGACGGGTAATGAAAAACTGTTTTTT.

The genes are TRBV19 and TRBJ2-3, with 8 bases fitting TRBD1. The ends lost 5 bases at V and 1 base at J; junction bases unmatched: 5. CDR1 and CDR2 from the germline V gene are LNHDA and SQIVND (reference sequence). This CDR3 contains 15 residues. The CDR3 region is CASSPATGGTDTQYF. The CDR3 nucleotides are TGTGCCAGTAGTCCCGCGACAGGGGGCACAGATACGCAGTATTTT.

The V call is TRBV7-9, the J call TRBJ1-4; a possible D gene is TRBD1 (6 bases). Per the germline V gene, CDR1 is SEHNR and CDR2 is FQNEAQ (reference sequence). The germline V and J ends were trimmed by 8 bases and 2 bases, with 15 bases remaining between them. The CDR3 totals 15 residues. CDR3 coding DNA: TGTGCCAGCGGGGCAGGGGATGGGACTAATGAAAAACTGTTTTTT. Protein product: CASGAGDGTNEKLFF.